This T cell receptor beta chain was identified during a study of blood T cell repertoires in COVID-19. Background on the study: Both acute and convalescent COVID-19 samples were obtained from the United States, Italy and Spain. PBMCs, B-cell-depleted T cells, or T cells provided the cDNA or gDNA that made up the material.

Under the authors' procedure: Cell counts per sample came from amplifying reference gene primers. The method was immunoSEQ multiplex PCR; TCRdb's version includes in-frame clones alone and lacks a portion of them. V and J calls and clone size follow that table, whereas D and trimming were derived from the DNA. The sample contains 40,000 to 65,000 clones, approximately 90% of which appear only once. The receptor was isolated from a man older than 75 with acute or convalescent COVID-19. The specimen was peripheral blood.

Here the CDR3 reads CASSPRLAGGTDTQYF. DNA of the CDR3: TGTGCCAGCAGCCCCAGACTAGCGGGGGGCACAGATACGCAGTATTTT. The genes are TRBV5-8 and TRBJ2-3; 12 bases align to TRBD2. The CDR3 totals 16 residues. Germline values: CDR1 SGHTS, CDR2 YDEGEE. J lost 1 base, V lost 4 bases, and 4 bases had no gene match.